This TCR beta chain was found in a study of tumor-infiltrating lymphocytes in localized non-small cell lung cancer. The wider study: Patients included smokers and never-smokers with various histologies, some sampled after neoadjuvant chemotherapy.

Profiled with immunoSEQ multiplex PCR; TCRdb holds only in-frame clones, not every one. The sample records 9,500 to 10,000 clones, 60% to 75% being singletons. Regarding this clone: Its specificity is not known.

Study-level points and caveats: Recurrence-free survival showed no association with tumor T-cell fraction. IM1 and IM2 tumors showed no difference in T-cell fraction. TCRbeta sequencing showed higher T cell infiltration in tumors than uninvolved lung.

Sequencing was carried out using lung tumor tissue. The TCR sequence derives from a human donor with non-small cell lung cancer.

The CDR3 nucleotides are TGCGCCAGCAGCCAATACGGGGGGGCCGGGGAGACCCAGTACTTC. It translates to CASSQYGGAGETQYF. V gene TRBV4-1 combines with J gene TRBJ2-5, with 8 bases fitting TRBD2. With 2 bases clipped from V and 5 bases from J, the junction kept 7 bases outside the gene matches. Germline V gene lookup returns CDR1 MGHRA and CDR2 YSYEKL. The CDR3 runs 15 residues.